This TCR beta chain was retrieved from a study of CD8 T cells in Susac syndrome. This clonotype appeared a single time. An input of roughly 0.5 to 1 ug of RNA was subjected to reverse transcription using random hexamers. MiXCR, applied by TCRdb to the immunoSEQ multiplex PCR reads, yields one record per CDR3 protein. Of some 150,000 distinct CDR3 sequences in the sample, roughly 95% were seen once. The V end was cut by 1 base, the J end by 0 bases, with 8 bases between. The CDR3 extends over 15 amino acids. The germline V gene encodes CDR1 SNHLY and CDR2 FYNNEI. The gene calls are TRBV2 and TRBJ2-3; no clear D. Sequenced: CD4+ T cells from PBMCs. The receptor comes from a human donor with Susac syndrome. The CDR3 sequence: CASSEETLSTDTQYF. The CDR3 bases are TGTGCCAGCAGTGAAGAGACACTCAGCACAGATACGCAGTATTTT.